These 8 T cell receptor beta chains came from one sample sequenced in a study of T cell changes during pregnancy in multiple sclerosis (dated by TCRdb to between 2018 and 2021). Receptor amplification or capture employed the immunoSEQ multiplex PCR assay. TCRdb carries this immuneACCESS record with in-frame sequences only. Its versions omit some clonotypes, under half of them owing to an unresolved V gene in the studies checked, with the rest unexplained. The sample table records fewer than 60,000 clones; around 90% of these occur just once. Approximately 5.8% of the sample is in the top ten clones. The sequencing here drew on peripheral blood, taken in the third trimester of pregnancy. Source of these receptors: a female donor in good health, enrolled as a control in a pregnancy study.

J is TRBJ2-7 and V is TRBV30, with 16 bases lining up with TRBD2. Germline values: CDR1 GTSNPN, CDR2 SVGIG (reference sequence). The CDR3 extends over 18 amino acids. The CDR3 is CASARPGTSGRAEGEQYF. Here the CDR3 DNA reads TGTGCTTCTGCCCGGCCAGGGACTAGCGGGAGGGCTGAGGGGGAGCAGTACTTC.

The CDR3, as DNA: TGTGCCAGCAGCGCCGCAATGAGCTCTGGAAACACCATATATTTT. Translated: CASSAAMSSGNTIYF. The chain links TRBV9 to TRBJ1-3, with no clear D. Germline V CDR1 and CDR2: SGDLS, YYNGEE. Trimming left V 3 bases short and J 0 bases short, with 10 bases between. The CDR3 runs to 15 residues.

CDR3: CAISDRSGTEAFF. DNA for the CDR3: TGTGCCATCAGTGACCGCAGCGGAACTGAAGCTTTCTTT. V and J are TRBV10-3 and TRBJ1-1; D is ambiguous. Trimming cost V 3 bases and J 5 bases, with 10 bases left between them. The CDR3 has 13 residues. Germline values: CDR1 ENHRY, CDR2 SYGVKD.

This clone showed up just once. The chain uses TRBV2 and TRBJ2-1; 9 nucleotides align to TRBD1. Germline CDR1 and CDR2: SNHLY and FYNNEI. The CDR3 has 13 amino acids. J gave up 5 bases and V 4 bases, and 0 bases lay outside the gene matches. Written as DNA, the CDR3 is TGTGCCAGCAGTGGGGACAGGGACAATGAGCAGTTCTTC. Encoded protein: CASSGDRDNEQFF.

The chain combines TRBV27 with TRBJ2-5, with D possibly being TRBD1 (6 bases). The length of the CDR3 is 17 residues. V gave up 2 bases and J gave up 3 bases, with 19 bases separating them. Germline V CDR1 and CDR2: MNHEY, SMNVEV (reference sequence). The CDR3 region is CASSLVRRVGGKETQYF. The CDR3 coding sequence is TGTGCCAGCAGTTTAGTCCGCAGGGTAGGGGGAAAAGAGACCCAGTACTTC.

J is TRBJ2-1 and V is TRBV6-5, with 8 bases matching TRBD2. The CDR3 is 11 amino acids. The germline gives CDR1 MNHEY, CDR2 SVGAGI. J was trimmed by 12 bases and V by 6 bases; bases with no gene match: 4. The CDR3 region is CASSAGTRQFF. In nucleotides, the CDR3 is TGTGCCAGCAGCGCCGGGACTAGGCAGTTCTTC.

V gene TRBV7-8 combines with J gene TRBJ2-3; tentatively, D is TRBD1 (5 bases). Trimming removed 5 bases at V and 0 bases at J, with 15 bases between. The CDR3 extends over 16 amino acids. From germline, CDR1 is SGHVS and CDR2 FQNEAQ. The chain's CDR3 is CASSRRRGQSTDTQYF. CDR3 nucleotides: TGTGCCAGCAGCCGTCGAAGGGGTCAGAGCACAGATACGCAGTATTTT.

This sequence joins TRBV11-2 and TRBJ1-2; possible D gene TRBD1, 6 bases. Germline assignment: CDR1 SGHAT and CDR2 FQNNGV. V gave up 1 base and J gave up 3 bases, with 15 bases separating them. This CDR3 spans 16 amino acids. The CDR3 here is CASSLVSGQIDYGYTF. The CDR3 DNA sequence: TGTGCCAGCAGCTTAGTCTCCGGACAGATCGACTATGGCTACACCTTC. Together with reference TRBV11-2 and TRBJ1-2, the CDR3 gives the full variable domain: EAGVAQSPRYKIIEKRQSVAFWCNPISGHATLYWYQQILGQGPKLLIQFQNNGVVDDSQLPKDRFSAERLKGVDSTLKIQPAKLEDSAVYLCASSLVSGQIDYGYTFGSGTRLTVV.